This TCR beta chain comes out of a study of regulatory T cells in long-lasting Graves disease (dated by TCRdb to 2020 to 2022). For the wider study: Persistent Graves' disease meant more than 5 years of antithyroid drug treatment with TSH receptor autoantibodies that stayed positive. This study used TCR sequencing and RNA sequencing of peripheral blood to compare persistent Graves' disease patients against newly diagnosed Graves' disease patients. The study was registered as a clinical trial and conducted in China. A total of roughly 35 samples underwent TCR sequencing: around 13 from persistent and about 20 from newly diagnosed Graves' disease patients. Persistent Graves' disease patients in the clinical cohort had taken antithyroid drugs for about 10.3 years on average.

As for this clonotype: Its antigen is unknown. No qualities accompany the bases; no much larger clone lies one base away.

The germline V gene encodes CDR1 KGHDR and CDR2 SFDVKD. Trimming at the junction amounts to 3 bases on V and 9 bases on J, and the germline ends lie 14 bases apart. Spanning cysteine to phenylalanine, the CDR3 consists of 14 amino acids. Solely the CDR3 DNA is kept, with 42 bases framed from the first base. The investigation overall reported the following: The authors noted that the small sample size was a limitation that may lower accuracy. Only the TCR beta chain was sequenced and analyzed. The study examined only peripheral blood because the primary lesion, thyroid tissue, could not be accessed. Patients with persistent disease shared more public clonotypes (about 2,500) than newly diagnosed patients did (nearly 1,000). Compared with newly diagnosed patients, patients with persistent Graves' disease had lower TCR Shannon entropy and fewer highly expanded clones, which suggests clonal expansion. TRBV28, TRBJ1-2 and TRBJ2-5 were preferentially used in persistent disease, while TRBV20-1 and TRBJ2-1 were favored in newly diagnosed disease.

Libraries were built with multiplex PCR. The sample was run on an Illumina HiSeq 4000. To build TCR beta libraries, CDR3 regions were amplified by Arm-PCR using iRepertoire HTBI primers. Before sequencing, the PCR products went through gel purification. The published analysis was carried out like this. Across samples, 60 to 70 TRBV and 12 to 15 TRBJ segments were identified and used for gene usage analysis of CDR3 amino acid clonotypes. COPE and FqMerger were used to merge filtered high-quality paired reads into contigs. BLAST was used to align contigs to IMGT TRBV, TRBD and TRBJ reference genes, and CDR3 was defined according to IMGT. Clonotypes above 0.1% frequency were classified as highly expanded clones. Shannon entropy was used to measure repertoire diversity, and the Gini coefficient was used to measure V-J evenness. A clonotype found in more than one individual was treated as public. TCRdb ran its own pipeline on the public reads, namely fastp trimming at Q25 and MiXCR clone calling, and kept in-frame beta chains. Each entry is one CDR3 protein sequence, shown with its most common DNA and genes. TCRdb, not the authors, supplied the V and J calls. The sample has approximately 440,000 distinct CDR3 sequences on record, less than 25% of them singletons. Of the sample, about a quarter falls within the top ten clones.

According to the study, the label for this sample's time point signals: persistent/refractory GD, antithyroid drugs over 5 years with positive TRAb. For both TCR sequencing and RNA sequencing, RNA was extracted from PBMCs using TRIzol. The diagnosis of Graves' disease followed American Thyroid Association guidelines. Patients for the study were recruited at an endocrinology department in Xi'an, China. Each patient gave approximately 10 milliliters of peripheral blood, collected in an EDTA anticoagulant tube. Ficoll Paque Plus density gradient separation was used to isolate PBMCs, and no further T cell sorting was performed. An Agilent 2100 Bioanalyzer and agarose gel were used to check RNA quality, while a NanoDrop 2000 measured RNA concentration.

Sequences were derived from peripheral blood mononuclear cells (PBMCs), sampled when the disease was refractory, from a patient treated with antithyroid drugs. The chain couples TRBV24-1 to TRBJ2-4; the D region possibly corresponds to TRBD2 (6 bases align). The receptor was isolated from a female donor with Graves disease. Here the CDR3 is given as CATSDPNRGSIQYF. The DNA sequence is TGTGCCACCAGTGATCCGAACCGGGGGAGCATTCAGTACTTC.